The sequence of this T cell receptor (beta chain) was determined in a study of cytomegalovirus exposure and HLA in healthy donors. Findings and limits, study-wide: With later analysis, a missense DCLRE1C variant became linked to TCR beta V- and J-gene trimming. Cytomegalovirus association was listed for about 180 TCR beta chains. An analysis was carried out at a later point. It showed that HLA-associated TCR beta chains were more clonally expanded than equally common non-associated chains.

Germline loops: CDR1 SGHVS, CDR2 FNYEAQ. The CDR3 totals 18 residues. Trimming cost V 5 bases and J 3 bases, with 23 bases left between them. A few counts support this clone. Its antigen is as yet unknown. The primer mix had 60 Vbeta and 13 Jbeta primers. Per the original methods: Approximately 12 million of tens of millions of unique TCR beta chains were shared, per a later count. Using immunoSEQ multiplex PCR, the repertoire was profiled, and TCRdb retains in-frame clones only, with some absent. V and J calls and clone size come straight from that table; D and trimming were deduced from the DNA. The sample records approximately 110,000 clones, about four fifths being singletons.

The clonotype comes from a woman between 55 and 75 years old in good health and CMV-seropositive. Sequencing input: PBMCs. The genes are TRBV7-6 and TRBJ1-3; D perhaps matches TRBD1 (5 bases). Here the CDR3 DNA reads TGTGCCAGCAGCCCATCGCCCGACGGGGGAGGGGTTGGAAACACCATATATTTT. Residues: CASSPSPDGGGVGNTIYF.